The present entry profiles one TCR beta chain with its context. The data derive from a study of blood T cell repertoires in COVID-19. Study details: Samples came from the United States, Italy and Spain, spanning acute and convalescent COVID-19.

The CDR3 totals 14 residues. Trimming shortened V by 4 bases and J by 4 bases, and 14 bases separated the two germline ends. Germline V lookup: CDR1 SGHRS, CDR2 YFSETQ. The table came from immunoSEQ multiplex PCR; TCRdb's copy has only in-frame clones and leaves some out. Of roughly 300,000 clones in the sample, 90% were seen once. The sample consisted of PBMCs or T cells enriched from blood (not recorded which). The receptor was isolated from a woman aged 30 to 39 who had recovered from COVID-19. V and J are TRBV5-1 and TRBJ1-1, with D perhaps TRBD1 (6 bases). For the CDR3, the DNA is TGCGCCAGCAGCCGCGCAGGGGAGAGCACTGAAGCTTTCTTT. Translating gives CASSRAGESTEAFF.